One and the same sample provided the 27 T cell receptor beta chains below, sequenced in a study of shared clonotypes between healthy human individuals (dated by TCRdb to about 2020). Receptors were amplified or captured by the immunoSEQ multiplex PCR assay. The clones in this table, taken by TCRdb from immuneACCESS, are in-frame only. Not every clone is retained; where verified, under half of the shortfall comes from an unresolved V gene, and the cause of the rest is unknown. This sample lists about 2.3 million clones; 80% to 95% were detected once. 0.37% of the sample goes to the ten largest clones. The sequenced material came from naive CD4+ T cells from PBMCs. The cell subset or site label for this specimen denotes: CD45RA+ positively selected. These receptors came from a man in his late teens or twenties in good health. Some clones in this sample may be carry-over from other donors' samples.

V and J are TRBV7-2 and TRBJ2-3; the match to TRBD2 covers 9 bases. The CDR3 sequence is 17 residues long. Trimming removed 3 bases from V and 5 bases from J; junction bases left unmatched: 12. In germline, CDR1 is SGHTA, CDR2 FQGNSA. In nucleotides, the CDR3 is TGTGCCAGCAGCTTCCGTATAGCGGGAGCAGCGATAGATACGCAGTATTTT. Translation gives CASSFRIAGAAIDTQYF.

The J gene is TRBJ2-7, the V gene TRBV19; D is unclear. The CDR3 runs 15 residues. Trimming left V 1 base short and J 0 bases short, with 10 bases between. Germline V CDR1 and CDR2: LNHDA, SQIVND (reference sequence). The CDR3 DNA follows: TGTGCCAGTAGTATAGTGGCAGGAGCCTCCTACGAGCAGTACTTC. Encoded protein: CASSIVAGASYEQYF. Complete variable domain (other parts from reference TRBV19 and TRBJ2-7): DGGITQSPKYLFRKEGQNVTLSCEQNLNHDAMYWYRQDPGQGLRLIYYSQIVNDFQKGDIAEGYSVSREKKESFPLTVTSAQKNPTAFYLCASSIVAGASYEQYFGPGTRLTVT.

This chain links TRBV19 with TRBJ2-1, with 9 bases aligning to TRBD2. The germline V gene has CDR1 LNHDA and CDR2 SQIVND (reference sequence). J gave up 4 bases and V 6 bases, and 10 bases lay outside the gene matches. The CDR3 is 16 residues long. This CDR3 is CASRLPGLAGYNEQFF. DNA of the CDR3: TGTGCCAGTAGGCTCCCTGGGCTAGCGGGGTACAATGAGCAGTTCTTC.

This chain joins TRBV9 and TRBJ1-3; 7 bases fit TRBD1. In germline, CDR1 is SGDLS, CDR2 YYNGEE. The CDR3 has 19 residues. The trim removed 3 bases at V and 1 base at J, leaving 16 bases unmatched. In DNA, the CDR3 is TGTGCCAGCAGCGAAGATGGGAGGGGGCATGGAGGGTCTGGAAACACCATATATTTT. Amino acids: CASSEDGRGHGGSGNTIYF.

The CDR3 DNA reads as TGCGCCAGCAGCCCGGGGACAGGCCACTGGACCCAGTACTTC. Translation gives CASSPGTGHWTQYF. The V and J genes are TRBV5-1 and TRBJ2-5; 8 nucleotides line up with TRBD1. With 4 bases clipped from V and 7 bases from J, the junction kept 9 bases outside the gene matches. CDR3 size: 14 residues. Germline V lookup: CDR1 SGHRS, CDR2 YFSETQ. Looking up the rest from reference TRBV5-1 and TRBJ2-5 gives the full variable domain: KAGVTQTPRYLIKTRGQQVTLSCSPISGHRSVSWYQQTPGQGLQFLFEYFSETQRNKGNFPGRFSGRQFSNSRSEMNVSTLELGDSALYLCASSPGTGHWTQYFGPGTRLLVL.

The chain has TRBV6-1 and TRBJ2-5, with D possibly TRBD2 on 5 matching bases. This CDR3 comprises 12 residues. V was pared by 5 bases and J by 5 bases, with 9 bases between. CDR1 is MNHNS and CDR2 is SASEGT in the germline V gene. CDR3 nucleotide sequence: TGTGCCAGCAGTCGGGAAACGGAGACCCAGTACTTC. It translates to CASSRETETQYF.

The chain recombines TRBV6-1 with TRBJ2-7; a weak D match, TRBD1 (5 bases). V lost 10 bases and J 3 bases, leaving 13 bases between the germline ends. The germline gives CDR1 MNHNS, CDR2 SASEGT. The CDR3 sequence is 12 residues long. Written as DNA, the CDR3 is TGTGCCATTGCGCAGGGCTTCTACGAGCAGTACTTC. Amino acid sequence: CAIAQGFYEQYF.

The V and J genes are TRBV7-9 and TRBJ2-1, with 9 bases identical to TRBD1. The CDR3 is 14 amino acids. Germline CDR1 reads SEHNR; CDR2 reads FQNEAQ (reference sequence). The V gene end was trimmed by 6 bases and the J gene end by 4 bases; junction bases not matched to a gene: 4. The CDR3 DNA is TGTGCCAGCAGTCGGACAGGGGATTACAATGAGCAGTTCTTC. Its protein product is CASSRTGDYNEQFF.

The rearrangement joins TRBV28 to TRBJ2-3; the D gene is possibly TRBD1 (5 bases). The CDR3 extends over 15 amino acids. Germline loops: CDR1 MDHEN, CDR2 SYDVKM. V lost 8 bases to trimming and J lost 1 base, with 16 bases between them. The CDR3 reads CASHPLGVGTDTQYF. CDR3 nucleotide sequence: TGTGCCAGCCACCCTCTAGGGGTTGGCACAGATACGCAGTATTTT.

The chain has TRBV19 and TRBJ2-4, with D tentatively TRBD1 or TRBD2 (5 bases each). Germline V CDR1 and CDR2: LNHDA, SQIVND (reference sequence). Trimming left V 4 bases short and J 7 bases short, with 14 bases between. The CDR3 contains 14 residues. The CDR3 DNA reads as TGTGCCAGTAGTAGGATAGAGGGGCGGAACATTCAGTACTTC. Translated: CASSRIEGRNIQYF.

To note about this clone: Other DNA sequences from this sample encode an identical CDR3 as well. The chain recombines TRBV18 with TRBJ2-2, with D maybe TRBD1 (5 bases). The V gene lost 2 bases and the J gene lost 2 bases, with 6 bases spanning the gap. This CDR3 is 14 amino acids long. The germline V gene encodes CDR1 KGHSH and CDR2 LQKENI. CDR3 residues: CASSPDRNTGELFF. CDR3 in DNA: TGTGCCAGCTCACCAGACAGAAACACCGGGGAGCTGTTTTTT.

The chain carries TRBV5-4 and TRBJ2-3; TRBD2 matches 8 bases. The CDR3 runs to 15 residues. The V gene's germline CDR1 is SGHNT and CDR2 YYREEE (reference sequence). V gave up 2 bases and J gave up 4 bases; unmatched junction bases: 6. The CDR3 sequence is CASSLTGRVADTQYF. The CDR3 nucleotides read TGTGCCAGCAGCTTAACCGGGAGGGTCGCAGATACGCAGTATTTT.

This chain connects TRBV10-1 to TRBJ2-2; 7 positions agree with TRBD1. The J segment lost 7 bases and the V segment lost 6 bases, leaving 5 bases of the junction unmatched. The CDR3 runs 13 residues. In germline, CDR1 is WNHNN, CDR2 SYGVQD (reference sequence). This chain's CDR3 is CASSGQARGELFF. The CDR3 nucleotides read TGCGCCAGCAGCGGACAGGCCCGCGGGGAGCTGTTTTTT.

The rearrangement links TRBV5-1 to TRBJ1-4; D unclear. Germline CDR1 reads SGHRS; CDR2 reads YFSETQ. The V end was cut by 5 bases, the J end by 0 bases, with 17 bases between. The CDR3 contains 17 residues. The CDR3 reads CASREGSSFATNEKLFF. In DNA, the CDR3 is TGCGCCAGCAGGGAGGGATCTAGCTTTGCAACTAATGAAAAACTGTTTTTT. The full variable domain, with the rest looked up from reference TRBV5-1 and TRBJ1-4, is KAGVTQTPRYLIKTRGQQVTLSCSPISGHRSVSWYQQTPGQGLQFLFEYFSETQRNKGNFPGRFSGRQFSNSRSEMNVSTLELGDSALYLCASREGSSFATNEKLFFGSGTQLSVL.

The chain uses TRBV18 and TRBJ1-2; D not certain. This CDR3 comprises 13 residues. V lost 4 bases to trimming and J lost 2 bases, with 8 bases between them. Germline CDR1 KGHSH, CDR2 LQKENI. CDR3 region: CASSQTENYGYTF. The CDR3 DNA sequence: TGTGCCAGCTCACAAACAGAAAACTATGGCTACACCTTC.

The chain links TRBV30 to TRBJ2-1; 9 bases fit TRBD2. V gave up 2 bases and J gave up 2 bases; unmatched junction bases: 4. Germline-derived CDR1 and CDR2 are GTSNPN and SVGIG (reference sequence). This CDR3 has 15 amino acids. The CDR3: CAWSPGTSTYNEQFF. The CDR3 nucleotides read TGTGCCTGGAGTCCCGGGACTAGCACCTACAATGAGCAGTTCTTC.

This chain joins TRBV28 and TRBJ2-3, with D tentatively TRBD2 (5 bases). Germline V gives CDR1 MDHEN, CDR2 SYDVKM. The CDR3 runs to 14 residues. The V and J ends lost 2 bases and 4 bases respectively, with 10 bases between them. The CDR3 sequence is CASSLSGSADTQYF. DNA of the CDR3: TGTGCCAGCAGTTTAAGTGGGAGTGCAGATACGCAGTATTTT.

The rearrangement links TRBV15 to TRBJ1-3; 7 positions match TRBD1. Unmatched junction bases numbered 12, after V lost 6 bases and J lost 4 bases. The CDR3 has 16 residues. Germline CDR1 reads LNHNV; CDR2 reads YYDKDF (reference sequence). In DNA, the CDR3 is TGTGCCACCAGGACAGGGAACCCCTTCCTCGGAAACACCATATATTTT. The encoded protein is CATRTGNPFLGNTIYF.

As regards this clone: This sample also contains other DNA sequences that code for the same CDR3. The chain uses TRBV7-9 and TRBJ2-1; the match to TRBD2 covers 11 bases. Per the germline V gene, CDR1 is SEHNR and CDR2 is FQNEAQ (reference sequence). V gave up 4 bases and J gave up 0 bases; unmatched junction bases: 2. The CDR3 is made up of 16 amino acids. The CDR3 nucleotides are TGTGCCAGCAGCTCCACTAGCGGGAGCTCCTACAATGAGCAGTTCTTC. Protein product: CASSSTSGSSYNEQFF.

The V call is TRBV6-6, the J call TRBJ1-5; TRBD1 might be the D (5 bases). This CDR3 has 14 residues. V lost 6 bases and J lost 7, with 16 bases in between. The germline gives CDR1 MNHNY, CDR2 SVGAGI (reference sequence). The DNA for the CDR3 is TGTGCCAGCAGCCGCCTGGGGGAGGGGCAGCCCCAGCATTTT. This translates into CASSRLGEGQPQHF.

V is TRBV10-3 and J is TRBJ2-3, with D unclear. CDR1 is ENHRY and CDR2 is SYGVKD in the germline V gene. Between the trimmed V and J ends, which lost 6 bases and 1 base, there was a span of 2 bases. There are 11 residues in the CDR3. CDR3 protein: CAIRGTDTQYF. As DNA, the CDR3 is TGTGCCATCAGGGGCACAGATACGCAGTATTTT.

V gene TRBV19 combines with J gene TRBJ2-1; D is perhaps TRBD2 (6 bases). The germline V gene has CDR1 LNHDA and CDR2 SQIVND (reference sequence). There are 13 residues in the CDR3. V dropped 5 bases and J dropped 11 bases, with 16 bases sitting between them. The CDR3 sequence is CASSALFREKQFF. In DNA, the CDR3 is TGTGCCAGTAGTGCGTTATTCCGGGAGAAGCAGTTCTTC.

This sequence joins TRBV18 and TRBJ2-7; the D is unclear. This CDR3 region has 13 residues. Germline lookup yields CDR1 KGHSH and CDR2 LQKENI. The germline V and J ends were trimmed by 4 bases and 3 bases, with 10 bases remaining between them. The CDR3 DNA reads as TGTGCCAGCTCACGGGAAAACAGCTACGAGCAGTACTTC. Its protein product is CASSRENSYEQYF.

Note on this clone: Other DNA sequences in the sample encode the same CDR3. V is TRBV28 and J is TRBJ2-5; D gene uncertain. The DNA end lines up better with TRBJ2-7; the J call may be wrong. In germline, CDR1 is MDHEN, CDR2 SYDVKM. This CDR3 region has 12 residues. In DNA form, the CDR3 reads TGTGCCAGCAGTTTAGCATCCTACGAGCAGTACTTC. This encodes CASSLASYEQYF.

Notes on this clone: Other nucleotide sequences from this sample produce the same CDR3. The CDR3 reads CASSLLETQYF. The CDR3 DNA reads as TGTGCCAGCAGCTTACTAGAGACCCAGTACTTC. The J gene is TRBJ2-5, the V gene TRBV7-6, with D uncertain. The CDR3 covers 11 residues. Between the trimmed V and J ends, which lost 2 bases and 4 bases, there was a span of 2 bases. The germline gives CDR1 SGHVS, CDR2 FNYEAQ.

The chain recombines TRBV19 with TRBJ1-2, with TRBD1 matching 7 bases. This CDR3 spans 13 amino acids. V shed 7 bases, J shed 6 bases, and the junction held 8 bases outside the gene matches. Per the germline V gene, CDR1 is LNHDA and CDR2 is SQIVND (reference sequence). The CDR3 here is CASIETGADGYTF. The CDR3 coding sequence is TGTGCCAGTATTGAAACAGGGGCGGATGGCTACACCTTC.

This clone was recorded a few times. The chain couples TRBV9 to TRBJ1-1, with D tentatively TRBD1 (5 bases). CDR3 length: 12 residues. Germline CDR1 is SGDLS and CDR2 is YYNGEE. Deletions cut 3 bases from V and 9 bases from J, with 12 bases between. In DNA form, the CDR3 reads TGTGCCAGCAGCGGCGGGGAGGGGAAAGCTTTCTTT. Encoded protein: CASSGGEGKAFF.